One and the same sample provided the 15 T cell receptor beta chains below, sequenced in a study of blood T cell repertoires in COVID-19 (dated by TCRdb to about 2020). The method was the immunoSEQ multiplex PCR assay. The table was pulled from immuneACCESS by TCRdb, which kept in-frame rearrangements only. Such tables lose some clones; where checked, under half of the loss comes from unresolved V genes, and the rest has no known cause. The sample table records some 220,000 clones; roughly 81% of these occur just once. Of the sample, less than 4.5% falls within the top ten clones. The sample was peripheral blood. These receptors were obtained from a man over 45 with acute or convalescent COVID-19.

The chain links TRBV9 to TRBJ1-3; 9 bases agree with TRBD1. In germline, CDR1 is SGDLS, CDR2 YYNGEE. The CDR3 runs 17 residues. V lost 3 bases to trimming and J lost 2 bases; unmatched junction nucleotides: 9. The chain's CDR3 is CASSASIQGAAGNTIYF. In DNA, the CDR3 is TGTGCCAGCAGCGCCTCTATACAGGGGGCGGCTGGAAACACCATATATTTT. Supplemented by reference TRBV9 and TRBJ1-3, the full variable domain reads DSGVTQTPKHLITATGQRVTLRCSPRSGDLSVYWYQQSLDQGLQFLIQYYNGEERAKGNILERFSAQQFPDLHSELNLSSLELGDSALYFCASSASIQGAAGNTIYFGEGSWLTVV.

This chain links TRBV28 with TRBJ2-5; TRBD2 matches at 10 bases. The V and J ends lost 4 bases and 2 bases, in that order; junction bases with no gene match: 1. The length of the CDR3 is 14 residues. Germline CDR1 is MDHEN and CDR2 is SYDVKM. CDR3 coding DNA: TGTGCCAGCAGTTGGACTAGCGGACAAGAGACCCAGTACTTC. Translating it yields CASSWTSGQETQYF.

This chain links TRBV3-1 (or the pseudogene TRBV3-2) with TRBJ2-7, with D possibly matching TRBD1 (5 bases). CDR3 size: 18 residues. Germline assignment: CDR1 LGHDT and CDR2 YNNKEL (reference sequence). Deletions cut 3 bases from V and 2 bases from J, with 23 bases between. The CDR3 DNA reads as TGTGCCAGCAGCCATAGAAGCAGGGTCCCATATCCCGCCTACGAGCAGTACTTC. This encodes CASSHRSRVPYPAYEQYF.

CDR3 in amino acids: CAISESILTYGYTF. CDR3 coding DNA: TGTGCCATCAGTGAGTCGATCCTAACCTATGGCTACACCTTC. The rearrangement uses TRBV10-3 and TRBJ1-2, with no clear D. Trimming left V 0 bases short and J 4 bases short, with 9 bases between. From germline, CDR1 is ENHRY and CDR2 SYGVKD. The CDR3 totals 14 residues.

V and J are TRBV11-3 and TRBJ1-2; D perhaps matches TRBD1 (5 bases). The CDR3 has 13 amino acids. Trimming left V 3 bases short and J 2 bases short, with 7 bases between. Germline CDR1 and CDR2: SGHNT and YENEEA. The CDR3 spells CASSLAGNYGYTF. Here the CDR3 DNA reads TGTGCCAGCAGCTTGGCAGGGAACTATGGCTACACCTTC.

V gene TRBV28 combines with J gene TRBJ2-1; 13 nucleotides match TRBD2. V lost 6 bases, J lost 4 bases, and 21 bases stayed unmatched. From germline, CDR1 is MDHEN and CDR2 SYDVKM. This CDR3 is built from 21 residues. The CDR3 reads CASRHKPGTSGKRGIYNEQFF. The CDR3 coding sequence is TGTGCCAGCAGGCATAAACCCGGGACTAGCGGGAAGAGGGGGATATACAATGAGCAGTTCTTC. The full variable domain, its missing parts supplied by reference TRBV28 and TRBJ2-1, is DVKVTQSSRYLVKRTGEKVFLECVQDMDHENMFWYRQDPGLGLRLIYFSYDVKMKEKGDIPEGYSVSREKKERFSLILESASTNQTSMYLCASRHKPGTSGKRGIYNEQFFGPGTRLTVL.

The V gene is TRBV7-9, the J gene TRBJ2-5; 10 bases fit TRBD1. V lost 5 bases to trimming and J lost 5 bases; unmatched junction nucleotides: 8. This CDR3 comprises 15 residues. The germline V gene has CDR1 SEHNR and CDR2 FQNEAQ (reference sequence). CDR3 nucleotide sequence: TGTGCCAGCAGCCCCTTCACGGGACAGGGGGAGACCCAGTACTTC. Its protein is CASSPFTGQGETQYF.

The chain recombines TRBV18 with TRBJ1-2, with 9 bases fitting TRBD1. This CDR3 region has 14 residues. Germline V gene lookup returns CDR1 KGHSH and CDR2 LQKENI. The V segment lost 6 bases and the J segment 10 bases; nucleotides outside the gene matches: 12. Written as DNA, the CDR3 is TGTGCCAGCTCCCCCGGGACAGGGATGATTTCCTACACCTTC. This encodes CASSPGTGMISYTF.

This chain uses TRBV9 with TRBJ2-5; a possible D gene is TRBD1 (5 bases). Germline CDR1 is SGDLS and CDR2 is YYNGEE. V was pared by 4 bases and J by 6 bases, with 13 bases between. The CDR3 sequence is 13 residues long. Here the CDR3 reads CASSSQGAKTQYF. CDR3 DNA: TGTGCCAGCAGCTCCCAAGGGGCCAAGACCCAGTACTTC. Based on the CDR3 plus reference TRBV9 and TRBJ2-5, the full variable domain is DSGVTQTPKHLITATGQRVTLRCSPRSGDLSVYWYQQSLDQGLQFLIQYYNGEERAKGNILERFSAQQFPDLHSELNLSSLELGDSALYFCASSSQGAKTQYFGPGTRLLVL.

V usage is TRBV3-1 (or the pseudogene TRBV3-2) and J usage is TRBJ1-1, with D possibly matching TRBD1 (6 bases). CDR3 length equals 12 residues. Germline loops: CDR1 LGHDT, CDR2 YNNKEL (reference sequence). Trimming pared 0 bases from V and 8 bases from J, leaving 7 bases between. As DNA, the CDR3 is TGTGCCAGCAGCCAAGAGGGACAAGAAGCTTTCTTT. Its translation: CASSQEGQEAFF.

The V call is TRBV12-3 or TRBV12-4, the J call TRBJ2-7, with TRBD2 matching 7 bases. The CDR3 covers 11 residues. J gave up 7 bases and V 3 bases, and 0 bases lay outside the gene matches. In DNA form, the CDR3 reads TGTGCCAGCAGTTTGGGAGGGGAGCAGTACTTC. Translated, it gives CASSLGGEQYF.

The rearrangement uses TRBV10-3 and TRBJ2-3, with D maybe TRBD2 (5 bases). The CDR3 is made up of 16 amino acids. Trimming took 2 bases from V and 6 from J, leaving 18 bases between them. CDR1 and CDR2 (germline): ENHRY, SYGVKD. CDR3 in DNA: TGTGCCATCAGTGAGGGGCGGGTCGGAATGGGGGATACGCAGTATTTT. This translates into CAISEGRVGMGDTQYF.

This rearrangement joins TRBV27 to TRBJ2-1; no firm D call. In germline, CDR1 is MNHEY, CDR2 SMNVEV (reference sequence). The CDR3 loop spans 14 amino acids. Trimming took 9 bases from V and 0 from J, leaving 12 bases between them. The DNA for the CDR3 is TGTGCCAGTAAGACTCCTAGCTCCTACAATGAGCAGTTCTTC. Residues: CASKTPSSYNEQFF.

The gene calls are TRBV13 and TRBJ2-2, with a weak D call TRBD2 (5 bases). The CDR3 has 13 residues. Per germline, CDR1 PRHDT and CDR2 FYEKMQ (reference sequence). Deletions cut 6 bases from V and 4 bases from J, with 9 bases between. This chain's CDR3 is CASRLGITGELFF. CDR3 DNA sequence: TGTGCCAGCAGACTAGGGATCACCGGGGAGCTGTTTTTT.

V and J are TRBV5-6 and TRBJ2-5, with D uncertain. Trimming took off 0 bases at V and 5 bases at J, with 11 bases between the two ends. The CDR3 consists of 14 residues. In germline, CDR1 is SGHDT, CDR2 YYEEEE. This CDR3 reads CASSLGPGGETQYF. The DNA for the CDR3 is TGTGCCAGCAGCTTGGGACCGGGTGGGGAGACCCAGTACTTC.